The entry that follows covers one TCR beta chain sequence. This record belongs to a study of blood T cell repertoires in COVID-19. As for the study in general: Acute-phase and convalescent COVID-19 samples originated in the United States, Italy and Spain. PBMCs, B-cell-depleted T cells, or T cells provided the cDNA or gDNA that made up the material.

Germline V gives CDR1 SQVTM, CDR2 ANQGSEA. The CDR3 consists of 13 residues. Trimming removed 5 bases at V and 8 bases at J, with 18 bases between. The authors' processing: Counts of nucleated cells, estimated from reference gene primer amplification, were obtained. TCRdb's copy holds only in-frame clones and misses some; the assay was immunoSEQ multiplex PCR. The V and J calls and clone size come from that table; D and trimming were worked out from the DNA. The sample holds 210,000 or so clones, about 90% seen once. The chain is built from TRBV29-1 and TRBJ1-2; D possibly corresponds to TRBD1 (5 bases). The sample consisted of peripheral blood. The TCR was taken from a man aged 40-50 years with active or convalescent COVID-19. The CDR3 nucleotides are TGCAGCGTTCCGGAAACAGGTCTCGGAGGCTACACCTTC. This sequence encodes CSVPETGLGGYTF.